This T cell receptor beta chain comes out of a study of CD8 T cells in ankylosing spondylitis. General study results and limits: Ankylosing spondylitis blood appeared to be characterized by a TCR beta motif of several highly homologous variants.

Only a few counts were recorded for this clonotype. Antigen unknown. Per germline, CDR1 SEHNR and CDR2 FQNEAQ (reference sequence). The length of the CDR3 is 16 residues. Trimming stripped 1 base from V and 6 bases from J, with 19 bases between. TCRdb ran MiXCR on the 5' RACE reads and lists one entry per CDR3 protein. Among about 140,000 distinct CDR3 sequences listed, roughly 8% were seen once. This chain connects TRBV7-9 to TRBJ2-7; D gene ambiguous. This receptor was taken from a male donor with ankylosing spondylitis. Sequenced input: synovial fluid, either unsorted or a sorted T cell fraction (not recorded which). CDR3 sequence (DNA): TGTGCCAGCAGCTTAGATTTCATGTCGAGCGAAGGCGAGCAGTACTTC. It specifies CASSLDFMSSEGEQYF.